This T cell receptor beta chain was recovered during a study of T cells in Graves' hyperthyroidism and ophthalmopathy. Study-level findings and limits: Blood held most thyroid clonotypes expanded above 0.001 frequency.

TCR beta CDR3 regions were amplified from RNA transcripts. The HTBI set primed first-round TCR CDR3 RT-PCR. TCRdb re-analysed the multiplex PCR reads in MiXCR, keeping a single row per CDR3 protein. In the table there are a few hundred thousand distinct CDR3 sequences, roughly 18% of which are singletons. The table lists this clonotype with many counts. Antigen: not known. V was cut by 2 bases and J by 7 bases, with 14 bases left in between. Germline lookup yields CDR1 SGHTA and CDR2 FQGNSA. The CDR3 has 15 amino acids. Patients showing uncontrolled infection, other autoimmune disease, pregnancy or lactation were ineligible.

This receptor was obtained from a woman aged 18-29 years with Graves' ophthalmopathy. J is TRBJ1-4 and V is TRBV7-2, with D possibly being TRBD1 (5 bases). Sequencing was performed on blood. The CDR3 nucleotides are TGTGCCAGCAGCTTAAACGGCAGGGAAAGTGAAAAACTGTTTTTT. As protein: CASSLNGRESEKLFF.